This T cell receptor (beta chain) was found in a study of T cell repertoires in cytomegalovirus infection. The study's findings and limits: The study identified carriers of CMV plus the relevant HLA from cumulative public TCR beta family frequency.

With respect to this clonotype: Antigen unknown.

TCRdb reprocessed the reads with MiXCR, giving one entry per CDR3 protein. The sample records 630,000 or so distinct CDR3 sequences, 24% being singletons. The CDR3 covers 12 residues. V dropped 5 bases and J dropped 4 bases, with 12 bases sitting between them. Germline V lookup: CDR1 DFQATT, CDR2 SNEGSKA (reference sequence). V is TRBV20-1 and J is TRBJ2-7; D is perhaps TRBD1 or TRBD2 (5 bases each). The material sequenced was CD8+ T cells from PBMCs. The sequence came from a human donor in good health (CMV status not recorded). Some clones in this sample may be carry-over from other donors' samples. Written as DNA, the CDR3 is TGCAGTGCTCCGGGACGGGGATACGAGCAGTACTTC. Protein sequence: CSAPGRGYEQYF.